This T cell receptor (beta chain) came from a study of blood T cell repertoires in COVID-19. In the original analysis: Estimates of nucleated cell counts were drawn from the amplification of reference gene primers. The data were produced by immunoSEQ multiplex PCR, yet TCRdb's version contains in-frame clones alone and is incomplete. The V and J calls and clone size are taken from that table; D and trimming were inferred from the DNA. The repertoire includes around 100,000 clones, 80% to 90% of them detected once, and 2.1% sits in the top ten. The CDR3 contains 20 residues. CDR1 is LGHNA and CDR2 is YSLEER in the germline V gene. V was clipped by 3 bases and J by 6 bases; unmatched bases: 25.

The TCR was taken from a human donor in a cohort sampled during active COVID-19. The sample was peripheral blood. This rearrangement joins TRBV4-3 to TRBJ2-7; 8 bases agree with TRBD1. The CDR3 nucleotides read TGCGCCAGCAGCCATTCTCACGTACCAGGGGGCGCCCTGGGTGGAGGCGAGCAGTACTTC. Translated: CASSHSHVPGGALGGGEQYF.